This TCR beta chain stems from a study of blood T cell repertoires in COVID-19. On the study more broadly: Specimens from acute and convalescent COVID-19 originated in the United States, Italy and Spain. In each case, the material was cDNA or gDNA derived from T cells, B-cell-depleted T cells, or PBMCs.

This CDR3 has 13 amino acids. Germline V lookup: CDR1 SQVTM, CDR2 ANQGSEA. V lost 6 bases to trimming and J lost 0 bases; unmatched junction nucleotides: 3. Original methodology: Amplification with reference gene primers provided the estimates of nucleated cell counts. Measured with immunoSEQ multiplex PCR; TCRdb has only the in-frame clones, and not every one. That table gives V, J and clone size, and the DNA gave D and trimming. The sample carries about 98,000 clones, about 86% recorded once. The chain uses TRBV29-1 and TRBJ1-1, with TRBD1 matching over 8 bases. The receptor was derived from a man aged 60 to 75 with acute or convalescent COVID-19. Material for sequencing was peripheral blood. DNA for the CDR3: TGCAGCGTGGGACAGGTCATGAACACTGAAGCTTTCTTT. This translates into CSVGQVMNTEAFF.